This is a list of T cell receptor beta chains from one sample in a study of PD-1 blockade in mismatch repair-deficient tumors. Profiled with immunoSEQ multiplex PCR; TCRdb holds only in-frame clones, not every one. This table holds 8,500 to 9,500 clones, about 85% found once. Sequenced material: PBMCs, taken roughly 46 weeks after starting pembrolizumab. These receptors originate from an adult with mismatch repair-deficient cancer. Both conserved end residues are part of each CDR3. The D gene is left open where the match is weak. Clone size is given for some rows only: seen once, a few or many times, or a class if the clone is expanded.

cdr3_nt | cdr3_aa | d_call | v_call | clone_size | j_call
TGTGCCAGTGGGACAGGGTGGTCACCCCTCCACTTT | CASGTGWSPLHF | TRBD1 | TRBV6-5 | . | TRBJ1-6
TGCAGCGTTGAAGACGGTCTAAACACTGAAGCTTTCTTT | CSVEDGLNTEAFF | . | TRBV29-1 | . | TRBJ1-1
TGTGCCAGCAGTTTATGGGGGGGACAGGGGGACTATGGCTACACCTTC | CASSLWGGQGDYGYTF | TRBD1 | TRBV28 | . | TRBJ1-2
TGTGCCTGGAAGGTCGCGGTCAATGAGCAGTTCTTC | CAWKVAVNEQFF | . | TRBV30 | . | TRBJ2-1
TGCGCCAGCAGCACATACAGCACAGATACGCAGTATTTT | CASSTYSTDTQYF | . | TRBV5-1 | . | TRBJ2-3
TGTGCCAGCAGCACTCCCGGACAGGGCACCCACGAGCAGTACTTC | CASSTPGQGTHEQYF | TRBD1 | TRBV28 | few | TRBJ2-7
TGTGCCAGCAGTGAACTAGCGGGCTCCTACAATGAGCAGTTCTTC | CASSELAGSYNEQFF | TRBD2 | TRBV6-4 | . | TRBJ2-1
TGTGCTAGTGGTTCCGGAGCCTACGAGCAGTACTTC | CASGSGAYEQYF | . | TRBV12-5 | . | TRBJ2-7
TGTGCCAGCAGGCCCCGGAGGAATACGGCCTCGGGGGAGCAGTACTTC | CASRPRRNTASGEQYF | . | TRBV5-6 | . | TRBJ2-7
TGTGCCACCAGCAGAGGGCGGGGGGGCGCTGGCACTGAAGCTTTCTTT | CATSRGRGGAGTEAFF | . | TRBV15 | . | TRBJ1-1
TGTGCCAGCAGCCACGGGACAACTCTAAATCAGCCCCAGCATTTT | CASSHGTTLNQPQHF | . | TRBV7-8 | . | TRBJ1-5
TGTGCCAGCAGCGCCCGACTAGCGGGAGGGCTGGATACGCAGTATTTT | CASSARLAGGLDTQYF | TRBD2 | TRBV5-4 | once | TRBJ2-3
TGCGCCAGCAGCTTGACAGGGAACACTGAAGCTTTCTTT | CASSLTGNTEAFF | . | TRBV5-1 | . | TRBJ1-1
TGTGCCAGCAGTTACTCTCCGGGGAGCAATGAGCAGTTCTTC | CASSYSPGSNEQFF | . | TRBV6-5 | . | TRBJ2-1
TGTGCCAGCACCCCACAGGGGACGGGAAGGGTAGCTTTCTTT | CASTPQGTGRVAFF | TRBD1 | TRBV28 | . | TRBJ1-1
TGTGCCAGCTTCTTGGCCCTAGCTTACAATGAGCAGTTCTTC | CASFLALAYNEQFF | . | TRBV6-1 | . | TRBJ2-1
TGTGCCAGTAGTACCCTAGGACAGGGGAAGGGCAATCAGCCCCAGCATTTT | CASSTLGQGKGNQPQHF | TRBD1 | TRBV19 | . | TRBJ1-5
TGTGCCAGCAGCCAAACAGGGGGCACACACACAGATACGCAGTATTTT | CASSQTGGTHTDTQYF | TRBD1 | TRBV2 | . | TRBJ2-3
TGTGCCAGCAGTTTAACGGGACTAGCGGTTACGAACACCGGGGAGCTGTTTTTT | CASSLTGLAVTNTGELFF | TRBD2 | TRBV7-3 | . | TRBJ2-2
TGTGCCAGCAGCGTAGAATTGAGCTCCTACAATGAGCAGTTCTTC | CASSVELSSYNEQFF | . | TRBV9 | . | TRBJ2-1
TGCGCCAGCAGCGGACAGACCAACACTGAAGCTTTCTTT | CASSGQTNTEAFF | . | TRBV23-1 | . | TRBJ1-1
TGCAGCGTTGAAAGGGAGACGGGCGGGGAGCTGTTTTTT | CSVERETGGELFF | . | TRBV29-1 | . | TRBJ2-2
TGTGCCAGCAGCCAGTCAGGGACTAGCGGGAGAGATACGCAGTATTTT | CASSQSGTSGRDTQYF | TRBD2 | TRBV4-2 | . | TRBJ2-3
TGTGCCAGCAGTGGGGATGGGGGGTTGGTGGCCAAAAACATTCAGTACTTC | CASSGDGGLVAKNIQYF | . | TRBV2 | . | TRBJ2-4
TGCGCCAGCAGAGTGGAGGGCGAGCAGTACTTC | CASRVEGEQYF | . | TRBV5-1 | . | TRBJ2-7
TGTGCCAGCAGCCAGACTAGTTATGATACGCAGTATTTT | CASSQTSYDTQYF | . | TRBV7-3 | . | TRBJ2-3
TGCAGCGTTAGCCCCCGGTCGCCTCAACCGGGTACAGATACGCAGTATTTT | CSVSPRSPQPGTDTQYF | . | TRBV29-1 | . | TRBJ2-3
TGTGCCAGCAGTTGGGACTTTTACAATGAGCAGTTCTTC | CASSWDFYNEQFF | . | TRBV27 | . | TRBJ2-1
TGTGCCAGCAGTTTAGCGGGAGTAGGCGAGCAGTACTTC | CASSLAGVGEQYF | TRBD2 | TRBV7-3 | . | TRBJ2-7
TGTGCCAGCAGTGACTCGAGGGGGCTATCTTCAGATACGCAGTATTTT | CASSDSRGLSSDTQYF | TRBD1 | TRBV6-4 | . | TRBJ2-3
TGTGCCAGCGGACTAGCGGGAGAAAGAGATACGCAGTATTTT | CASGLAGERDTQYF | TRBD2 | TRBV6-5 | . | TRBJ2-3
TGTGCCAGCAGCTTGTTAGCGGGAGGGGGGACAGATACGCAGTATTTT | CASSLLAGGGTDTQYF | TRBD2 | TRBV5-4 | . | TRBJ2-3
TGTGCCAGCAGCTTAACGCCAGATCTCTACAATGAGCAGTTCTTC | CASSLTPDLYNEQFF | . | TRBV7-3 | . | TRBJ2-1
TGTGCCAGCATCACAGGACATAAGAACACTGAAGCTTTCTTT | CASITGHKNTEAFF | . | TRBV2 | . | TRBJ1-1
TGTGCCAGCAGCCAAAGGGGCGCCGGGGAGCTGTTTTTT | CASSQRGAGELFF | . | TRBV14 | . | TRBJ2-2
TGTGCCAGCAGCTTTCTAAGGGGGACCAATCAGCCCCAGCATTTT | CASSFLRGTNQPQHF | . | TRBV7-2 | . | TRBJ1-5
TGCGCCAGCAGCAGGGGACTAGCGGGTCAACAAGAGACCCAGTACTTC | CASSRGLAGQQETQYF | TRBD2 | TRBV5-1 | . | TRBJ2-5
TGTGCCAGCAGCTTAGCGAGAGGAGGAACTAATGAAAAACTGTTTTTT | CASSLARGGTNEKLFF | . | TRBV7-2 | . | TRBJ1-4
TGTGCCAGCAGTGAGGGACTAGCGGCAGGGACCCAGTACTTC | CASSEGLAAGTQYF | TRBD2 | TRBV2 | . | TRBJ2-5
TGTGCCAGCAGCACCGCAGAGGGGAACACTGAAGCTTTCTTT | CASSTAEGNTEAFF | . | TRBV25-1 | . | TRBJ1-1
TGCGCCAGCAGCTTGGGGCTAGCGGAATACAATGAGCAGTTCTTC | CASSLGLAEYNEQFF | TRBD2 | TRBV5-1 | . | TRBJ2-1
TGTGCCATCAGCGCCTGGACAGGCTCCTACGAGCAGTACTTC | CAISAWTGSYEQYF | TRBD1 | TRBV10-3 | . | TRBJ2-7
TGTGCCACCAAAAGCGGGAGGGGCACCGGGGAGCTGTTTTTT | CATKSGRGTGELFF | TRBD2 | TRBV7-7 | . | TRBJ2-2
TGTGCCAGCAGCTTAGTGGGGGCGAGCAATCAGCCCCAGCATTTT | CASSLVGASNQPQHF | . | TRBV7-9 | . | TRBJ1-5
TGTGCCAGCATTAGACAGGGCACAGATACGCAGTATTTT | CASIRQGTDTQYF | . | TRBV7-9 | . | TRBJ2-3
TGTGCCAGCAGTTCCAGAGGAGGGAAGCGACAGCCCCAGCATTTT | CASSSRGGKRQPQHF | . | TRBV6-1 | . | TRBJ1-5
TGTGCCAGCCAGGGGTCTATGACCAACACTGAAGCTTTCTTT | CASQGSMTNTEAFF | . | TRBV7-2 | few | TRBJ1-1
TGTGCCAGCAGCCTCCCCCCCACAGATACGCAGTATTTT | CASSLPPTDTQYF | . | TRBV7-8 | . | TRBJ2-3
TGTGCCAGCAGCAATCAGGGGGGAATTTCACCCCTCCACTTT | CASSNQGGISPLHF | TRBD1 | TRBV7-3 | . | TRBJ1-6
TGCGCCAGCAGCTTGGATCCCGGGGGCTACGAGCAGTACTTC | CASSLDPGGYEQYF | . | TRBV5-1 | few | TRBJ2-7
TGTGCCAGCAGCTGGAGCTGGTCGGCAACCTACAATGAGCAGTTCTTC | CASSWSWSATYNEQFF | . | TRBV21-1 | . | TRBJ2-1
TGCGCCAGCAGCCTCCGACTAGCGGGATCCTACGAGCAGTACTTC | CASSLRLAGSYEQYF | TRBD2 | TRBV5-1 | . | TRBJ2-7
TGTGCCAGCAGGCAACAGGGGGGATTCGGCTACACCTTC | CASRQQGGFGYTF | TRBD1 | TRBV28 | . | TRBJ1-2
TGTGCCAGCAGTTCTGGGACAGGGGGATTTTCTGAGCAGTTCTTC | CASSSGTGGFSEQFF | TRBD1 | TRBV27 | . | TRBJ2-1